Below, 30 T cell receptor beta chains from the same sample are listed, as sequenced in a study of graft-versus-host responses after intestinal transplantation (dated by TCRdb to the early 2020s). The receptor library was made with the immunoSEQ multiplex PCR assay. TCRdb holds this immuneACCESS table with in-frame rearrangements only. Some clones are missing; in checked studies, unresolved V genes explain under half, and the rest has no known cause. Counted in this sample were tens of thousands of clones; approximately 94% of them appeared once. Around 0.57% of the sample is taken by the ten largest. These receptors' targets are unknown. What this sample's time point label stands for: cells obtained before transplantation from donor or recipient. This material consisted of unstimulated CD8+ T cells sorted from spleen or lymph node cells, taken before intestinal transplant. These receptors originate from a human donor who received an intestinal transplant.

The rearrangement joins TRBV5-4 to TRBJ1-1; D uncertain. V was trimmed by 3 bases and J by 2 bases, leaving 17 bases between them. CDR3 size: 16 residues. CDR1 SGHNT and CDR2 YYREEE come from the germline V gene (reference sequence). The CDR3 protein is CASSYIPEGRNTEAFF. CDR3 nucleotide sequence: TGTGCCAGCAGCTATATACCCGAAGGGAGAAACACTGAAGCTTTCTTT.

The J gene is TRBJ1-1, the V gene TRBV30; unclear D gene. V was trimmed by 5 bases and J by 2 bases, leaving 9 bases between them. The germline gives CDR1 GTSNPN, CDR2 SVGIG (reference sequence). The CDR3 is 12 residues long. This CDR3 is CAWGPTNTEAFF. The CDR3 DNA reads as TGTGCCTGGGGGCCGACAAACACTGAAGCTTTCTTT. The variable domain in full, completed from reference TRBV30 and TRBJ1-1, reads SQTIHQWPATLVQPVGSPLSLECTVEGTSNPNLYWYRQAAGRGLQLLFYSVGIGQISSEVPQNLSASRPQDRQFILSSKKLLLSDSGFYLCAWGPTNTEAFFGQGTRLTVV.

This chain joins TRBV2 and TRBJ2-7, with 10 bases matching TRBD2. Per the germline V gene, CDR1 is SNHLY and CDR2 is FYNNEI. The CDR3 is 15 amino acids. V trimming: 3 bases; J trimming: 0 bases; junction bases outside the gene matches: 2. The CDR3 region has the DNA TGTGCCAGCAGTGAGCCTAGCGGGAGCTCCTACGAGCAGTACTTC. It translates to CASSEPSGSSYEQYF.

This chain connects TRBV7-9 to TRBJ2-7, with D perhaps TRBD2 (5 bases). The CDR3 is 15 amino acids. The V gene's germline CDR1 is SEHNR and CDR2 FQNEAQ (reference sequence). V was trimmed by 1 base and J by 2 bases, leaving 12 bases between them. The CDR3, as DNA: TGTGCCAGCAGCTTAGGGACTCTCACTCCCTACGAGCAGTACTTC. It specifies CASSLGTLTPYEQYF.

This clone turned up a few times. The rearrangement uses TRBV5-6 and TRBJ2-5, with D tentatively TRBD2 (6 bases). CDR1 is SGHDT, CDR2 YYEEEE, per germline. The V end was cut by 1 base, the J end by 2 bases, with 15 bases between. The CDR3 has 16 amino acids. The CDR3 sequence: CASSLLVGGIQETQYF. In nucleotides, the CDR3 is TGTGCCAGCAGCTTGTTAGTCGGGGGAATACAAGAGACCCAGTACTTC.

This chain connects TRBV7-8 to TRBJ2-7; no clear D gene. In germline, CDR1 is SGHVS, CDR2 FQNEAQ. This CDR3 spans 15 amino acids. Between the trimmed V and J ends, which lost 2 bases and 0 bases, there was a span of 11 bases. The CDR3 spells CASSLYSQDSYEQYF. CDR3 coding DNA: TGTGCCAGCAGCTTATATTCCCAGGACTCCTACGAGCAGTACTTC.

The rearrangement links TRBV2 to TRBJ1-3; no reliable D call. V gave up 8 bases and J gave up 9 bases, with 8 bases separating them. This CDR3 has 10 residues. Looked up from germline, CDR1 is SNHLY and CDR2 is FYNNEI. CDR3 loop: CASRWGTIYF. The CDR3 DNA reads TGTGCCAGCCGATGGGGCACCATATATTTT.

The chain links TRBV11-3 to TRBJ2-3; D is possibly TRBD2 (5 bases). The germline CDR1 and CDR2 sequences are SGHNT and YENEEA. Trimming removed 4 bases at V and 5 bases at J, with 13 bases between. CDR3 length: 14 amino acids. The CDR3 is CASSSPEGRDTQYF. The CDR3 nucleotides read TGTGCCAGCAGCTCACCTGAGGGCCGAGATACGCAGTATTTT.

The chain links TRBV2 to TRBJ2-3; 11 nucleotides align to TRBD1. Germline lookup yields CDR1 SNHLY and CDR2 FYNNEI. With 7 bases clipped from V and 7 bases from J, the junction kept 4 bases outside the gene matches. The CDR3 is 13 amino acids. The CDR3 bases are TGTGCCAGCAAAAGGGACAGGGGGAATACGCAGTATTTT. It codes for CASKRDRGNTQYF.

This clone was recorded a few times. The chain combines TRBV6-1 with TRBJ1-2; D gene unclear. CDR1 and CDR2 (germline): MNHNS, SASEGT. V dropped 2 bases and J dropped 4 bases, with 14 bases sitting between them. This CDR3 region has 15 residues. CDR3 loop: CASSETEGSTYGYTF. As DNA, the CDR3 is TGTGCCAGCAGTGAAACCGAGGGATCGACCTATGGCTACACCTTC.

CDR3 residues: CASATGGAWGAWEQFF. The CDR3 DNA is TGTGCCAGCGCCACGGGAGGAGCGTGGGGCGCATGGGAGCAGTTCTTC. This chain uses TRBV6-6 with TRBJ2-1; 7 nucleotides line up with TRBD2. Trimming cost V 8 bases and J 10 bases; bases outside gene matches: 20. The germline V gene has CDR1 MNHNY and CDR2 SVGAGI (reference sequence). The CDR3 contains 16 residues.

Concerning this clone: Other DNA sequences in this specimen translate into the identical CDR3. This sequence joins TRBV7-9 and TRBJ1-3; the D is unclear. Germline values: CDR1 SEHNR, CDR2 FQNEAQ (reference sequence). The CDR3 contains 17 residues. The V end lost 0 bases, the J end lost 4 bases, and 16 bases lay between the germline ends. CDR3 nucleotide sequence: TGTGCCAGCAGCTTAGCGAAGTTTACGGCGGAGGGAAACACCATATATTTT. Translating it yields CASSLAKFTAEGNTIYF.

V and J are TRBV15 and TRBJ1-2, with a weak D call TRBD1 (5 bases). The germline gives CDR1 LNHNV, CDR2 YYDKDF (reference sequence). Trimming shortened V by 8 bases and J by 4 bases, and 11 bases separated the two germline ends. The CDR3 contains 12 residues. The CDR3 nucleotides read TGTGCCACCGGGGGTAGAGTCTATGGCTACACCTTC. As protein: CATGGRVYGYTF.

Only a few counts were recorded for this clone. CDR3 bases: TGTGCCAGCAGCGTAGTGGACGGCTACGAGCAGTACTTC. Its protein is CASSVVDGYEQYF. The J gene is TRBJ2-7, the V gene TRBV9; no clear D gene. The germline V and J ends were trimmed by 0 bases and 3 bases, with 7 bases remaining between them. The germline gives CDR1 SGDLS, CDR2 YYNGEE. The length of the CDR3 is 13 residues.

This sequence joins TRBV13 and TRBJ2-2; 8 positions agree with TRBD2. Per the germline V gene, CDR1 is PRHDT and CDR2 is FYEKMQ (reference sequence). V lost 10 bases, J lost 3 bases, and 10 bases stayed unmatched. This CDR3 is built from 15 residues. This CDR3 reads CATSSGSWDTGELFF. Here the CDR3 DNA reads TGTGCCACCTCCAGCGGGAGTTGGGACACCGGGGAGCTGTTTTTT.

The chain carries TRBV10-2 and TRBJ2-1; perhaps TRBD2 as D (6 bases). The CDR3 extends over 14 amino acids. In germline, CDR1 is WSHSY, CDR2 SAAADI. V lost 6 bases to trimming and J lost 1 base, with 10 bases between them. The CDR3, as DNA: TGCGCCAGCAGCAAGGAGGGGTCCTACAATGAGCAGTTCTTC. Translated: CASSKEGSYNEQFF.

The chain employs TRBV6-5 and TRBJ2-5; 8 nucleotides match TRBD1. This CDR3 comprises 14 residues. CDR1 and CDR2 from the germline V gene are MNHEY and SVGAGI. V shed 2 bases, J shed 5 bases, and the junction held 4 bases outside the gene matches. CDR3 DNA sequence: TGTGCCAGCAGTTACGGACAGGGAGTGGAGACCCAGTACTTC. Translation gives CASSYGQGVETQYF.

A few counts support this clone. V and J are TRBV27 and TRBJ2-5; 8 nucleotides align to TRBD2. CDR3 length: 16 amino acids. Unmatched junction bases numbered 9, after V lost 5 bases and J lost 1 base. Germline V lookup: CDR1 MNHEY, CDR2 SMNVEV (reference sequence). CDR3 in DNA: TGTGCCAGCAGTGCCTCGAGGGCGGGAGGCCAAGAGACCCAGTACTTC. Its protein is CASSASRAGGQETQYF.

The V gene is TRBV5-6, the J gene TRBJ2-2; TRBD2 might be the D (6 bases). Trimming took off 4 bases at V and 0 bases at J, with 13 bases between the two ends. The CDR3 is made up of 16 amino acids. Germline values: CDR1 SGHDT, CDR2 YYEEEE. The CDR3 DNA is TGTGCCAGCAGCGATTGGACTACGACGAACACCGGGGAGCTGTTTTTT. Its translation: CASSDWTTTNTGELFF.

V gene TRBV9 combines with J gene TRBJ2-1; either TRBD1 or TRBD2 may fit D (5 bases each). CDR1 SGDLS and CDR2 YYNGEE come from the germline V gene. This CDR3 is 14 amino acids long. The V gene lost 3 bases and the J gene lost 1 base, with 8 bases spanning the gap. As DNA, the CDR3 is TGTGCCAGCAGCGCCGGGGCTTCCTACAATGAGCAGTTCTTC. It yields the protein CASSAGASYNEQFF. The full variable domain, its missing parts supplied by reference TRBV9 and TRBJ2-1, is DSGVTQTPKHLITATGQRVTLRCSPRSGDLSVYWYQQSLDQGLQFLIQYYNGEERAKGNILERFSAQQFPDLHSELNLSSLELGDSALYFCASSAGASYNEQFFGPGTRLTVL.

The chain employs TRBV6-5 and TRBJ2-1; D is unclear. The CDR3 spans 13 residues. V was shortened by 4 bases and J by 5 bases, with 9 bases between the two germline ends. In germline, CDR1 is MNHEY, CDR2 SVGAGI. CDR3 in amino acids: CASSFMAHNEQFF. The CDR3 nucleotides are TGTGCCAGCAGTTTTATGGCGCACAATGAGCAGTTCTTC.

The V call is TRBV19, the J call TRBJ2-2, with D perhaps given as TRBD1 or TRBD2 (5 bases each). The CDR3 sequence is 15 residues long. Germline V gives CDR1 LNHDA, CDR2 SQIVND (reference sequence). The V gene lost 0 bases and the J gene lost 5 bases, with 10 bases spanning the gap. The CDR3 spells CASSIEQRGTGELFF. The CDR3 DNA reads TGTGCCAGTAGTATAGAACAGAGGGGAACCGGGGAGCTGTTTTTT.

The V call is TRBV7-9, the J call TRBJ2-5; D possibly corresponds to TRBD1 (5 bases). V lost 6 bases to trimming and J lost 2 bases, with 13 bases between them. CDR3 length: 14 amino acids. Germline V CDR1 and CDR2: SEHNR, FQNEAQ (reference sequence). The CDR3 loop is CASRSPTVQETQYF. CDR3 coding DNA: TGTGCCAGCAGATCACCGACAGTTCAAGAGACCCAGTACTTC.

Only one count was recorded for this clone. The chain carries TRBV7-6 and TRBJ1-2, with 9 positions matching TRBD1. CDR3 size: 15 residues. V trimming: 5 bases; J trimming: 3 bases; junction bases outside the gene matches: 7. Germline V gene lookup returns CDR1 SGHVS and CDR2 FNYEAQ. The CDR3: CASSPRDRDHYGYTF. In DNA form, the CDR3 reads TGTGCCAGCAGCCCCCGGGACAGGGACCACTATGGCTACACCTTC.

The genes are TRBV2 and TRBJ2-1, with D possibly TRBD2 on 5 matching bases. Trimming took 1 base from V and 8 from J, leaving 12 bases between them. The germline V gene encodes CDR1 SNHLY and CDR2 FYNNEI. The CDR3 length is 14 residues. CDR3 amino acids: CASSEERPGDEQFF. In DNA, the CDR3 is TGTGCCAGCAGTGAAGAGCGGCCAGGCGATGAGCAGTTCTTC. The full variable domain, in which reference TRBV2 and TRBJ2-1 provide the parts outside the CDR3, is EPEVTQTPSHQVTQMGQEVILRCVPISNHLYFYWYRQILGQKVEFLVSFYNNEISEKSEIFDDQFSVERPDGSNFTLKIRSTKLEDSAMYFCASSEERPGDEQFFGPGTRLTVL.

This sequence joins TRBV5-6 and TRBJ1-1; no definite D call. The CDR3 has 13 amino acids. Germline V gene data show CDR1 as SGHDT and CDR2 as YYEEEE. The V end lost 0 bases, the J end lost 0 bases, and 3 bases lay between the germline ends. CDR3 in DNA: TGTGCCAGCAGCTTGGGACTGAACACTGAAGCTTTCTTT. Its protein product is CASSLGLNTEAFF.

This clone was observed once. CDR3 in amino acids: CASSIAGKNNEQFF. The DNA of the CDR3 is TGTGCCAGCAGTATAGCGGGAAAAAACAATGAGCAGTTCTTC. The chain links TRBV27 to TRBJ2-1; 8 bases match TRBD2. V was clipped by 5 bases and J by 5 bases; unmatched bases: 5. Germline V gene lookup returns CDR1 MNHEY and CDR2 SMNVEV (reference sequence). The CDR3 length is 14 residues.

V gene TRBV5-1 combines with J gene TRBJ2-7, with 10 bases fitting TRBD2. Trimming at V came to 2 bases and at J to 4 bases, leaving 3 bases not matched to a gene. CDR1 and CDR2 from the germline V gene are SGHRS and YFSETQ. This CDR3 is built from 14 residues. The CDR3 reads CASSLAGGPYEQYF. As DNA, the CDR3 is TGCGCCAGCAGCTTAGCGGGAGGGCCGTACGAGCAGTACTTC.

The rearrangement uses TRBV19 and TRBJ2-2; D might be TRBD1 (6 bases). In germline, CDR1 is LNHDA, CDR2 SQIVND (reference sequence). Trimming took off 5 bases at V and 3 bases at J, with 16 bases between the two ends. This CDR3 spans 16 amino acids. CDR3 nucleotides: TGTGCCAGTAGTGCAATCCGGGACACTTACACCGGGGAGCTGTTTTTT. Its translation: CASSAIRDTYTGELFF. The complete variable domain, with remaining parts taken from reference TRBV19 and TRBJ2-2, reads DGGITQSPKYLFRKEGQNVTLSCEQNLNHDAMYWYRQDPGQGLRLIYYSQIVNDFQKGDIAEGYSVSREKKESFPLTVTSAQKNPTAFYLCASSAIRDTYTGELFFGEGSRLTVL.

The V gene is TRBV6-1, the J gene TRBJ1-2; D may be TRBD1 (5 bases). The V gene lost 3 bases and the J gene lost 1 base, with 15 bases spanning the gap. The CDR3 sequence is 16 residues long. Germline CDR1 reads MNHNS; CDR2 reads SASEGT. CDR3 residues: CASSDFLDTYNYGYTF. Written as DNA, the CDR3 is TGTGCCAGCAGTGACTTCCTGGACACCTATAACTATGGCTACACCTTC.